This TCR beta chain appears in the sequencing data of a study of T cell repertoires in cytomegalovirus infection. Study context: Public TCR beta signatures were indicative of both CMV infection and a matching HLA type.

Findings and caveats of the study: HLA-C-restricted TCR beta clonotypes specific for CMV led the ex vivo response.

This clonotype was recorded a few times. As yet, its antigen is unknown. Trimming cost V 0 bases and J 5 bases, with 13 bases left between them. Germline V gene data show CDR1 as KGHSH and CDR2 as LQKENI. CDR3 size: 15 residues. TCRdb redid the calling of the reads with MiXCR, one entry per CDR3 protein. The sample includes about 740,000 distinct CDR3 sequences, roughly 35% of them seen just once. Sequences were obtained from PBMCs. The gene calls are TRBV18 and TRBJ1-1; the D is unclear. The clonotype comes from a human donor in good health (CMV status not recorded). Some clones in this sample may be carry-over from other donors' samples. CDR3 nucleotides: TGTGCCAGCTCACCACCCCCCGCGATACGGACTGAAGCTTTCTTT. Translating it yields CASSPPPAIRTEAFF.